Listed below are T cell receptor beta chains from one sample, sequenced in a study of blood T cell repertoires in COVID-19. Assay used: immunoSEQ multiplex PCR; TCRdb lists only in-frame clones, some missing. The table has about 260,000 clones, approximately 89% seen once. Specimen: PBMCs or T cells enriched from blood (not recorded which). These receptors all stem from a man aged 35-49 years who had been exposed to COVID-19. The CDR3 runs from the conserved cysteine through the conserved F or W. Each record gives: D gene, clone size, J gene, V gene, CDR3 DNA, CDR3 protein. D genes are given only for firm matches. Not all rows give a size; the values are once, few, many and, for expanded clones, a class.

D gene: .; clone size: .; J gene: TRBJ1-2; V gene: TRBV28; CDR3 DNA: TGTGCCAGCAGTTTTAGGGGCAGGGAGGTTAGCTACACCTTC; CDR3 protein: CASSFRGREVSYTF
D gene: .; clone size: .; J gene: TRBJ1-1; V gene: TRBV6-4; CDR3 DNA: TGTGCCAGCAGAATGACAGACTCCACTGAAGCTTTCTTT; CDR3 protein: CASRMTDSTEAFF
D gene: TRBD1; clone size: once; J gene: TRBJ2-3; V gene: TRBV5-5; CDR3 DNA: TGTGCCAGCAGCCCCTGGGACAGATCCGGCACAGATACGCAGTATTTT; CDR3 protein: CASSPWDRSGTDTQYF
D gene: .; clone size: .; J gene: TRBJ2-5; V gene: TRBV9; CDR3 DNA: TGTGCCAGCAGCCCCTGGGGGGGACAATATAAAGAGACCCAGTACTTC; CDR3 protein: CASSPWGGQYKETQYF
D gene: .; clone size: .; J gene: TRBJ2-7; V gene: TRBV13; CDR3 DNA: TGTGCCAGCAGCTTAGCAGGGACTCTTCCCTACGAGCAGTACTTC; CDR3 protein: CASSLAGTLPYEQYF
D gene: .; clone size: .; J gene: TRBJ2-7; V gene: TRBV24-1; CDR3 DNA: TGTGCCACCAGTGACTCTACCACGGACACATACTACGAGCAGTACTTC; CDR3 protein: CATSDSTTDTYYEQYF
D gene: .; clone size: .; J gene: TRBJ1-2; V gene: TRBV7-8; CDR3 DNA: TGTGCCAGCAGCTTAGCGTCAGGGGACGGCTACACCTTC; CDR3 protein: CASSLASGDGYTF
D gene: .; clone size: once; J gene: TRBJ1-5; V gene: TRBV19; CDR3 DNA: TGTGCCACCAGGGCCGTCGTTAGCAATCAGCCCCAGCATTTT; CDR3 protein: CATRAVVSNQPQHF
D gene: TRBD1; clone size: .; J gene: TRBJ1-1; V gene: TRBV19; CDR3 DNA: TGTGCCACCCGATTAGGGGGCGCGACTGAAGCTTTCTTT; CDR3 protein: CATRLGGATEAFF
D gene: .; clone size: .; J gene: TRBJ1-2; V gene: TRBV27; CDR3 DNA: TGTGCCTCCGGGTTTCTTTATGGCTACACCTTC; CDR3 protein: CASGFLYGYTF
D gene: TRBD1; clone size: .; J gene: TRBJ1-2; V gene: TRBV6-5; CDR3 DNA: TGTGCCAGCATTCCAGGGGGCGTCAACTATGGCTACACCTTC; CDR3 protein: CASIPGGVNYGYTF
D gene: .; clone size: .; J gene: TRBJ2-2; V gene: TRBV6-4; CDR3 DNA: TGTGCCAGCAAGTCCTCTAGTACTACCGGGGAGCTGTTTTTT; CDR3 protein: CASKSSSTTGELFF
D gene: .; clone size: few; J gene: TRBJ1-1; V gene: TRBV19; CDR3 DNA: TGTGCCAGTAGTATATCAGGGGCGCGGAACACTGAAGCTTTCTTT; CDR3 protein: CASSISGARNTEAFF
D gene: TRBD2; clone size: .; J gene: TRBJ2-5; V gene: TRBV5-4; CDR3 DNA: TGTGCCAGCAGTACTAGCGGGGCACAAGAGACCCAGTACTTC; CDR3 protein: CASSTSGAQETQYF
D gene: .; clone size: .; J gene: TRBJ1-5; V gene: TRBV30; CDR3 DNA: TGTGCCTGGAGCCTAGGTATTGTCAATCAGCCCCAGCATTTT; CDR3 protein: CAWSLGIVNQPQHF
D gene: .; clone size: .; J gene: TRBJ1-1; V gene: TRBV2; CDR3 DNA: TGTGCCAGCAGAGACGGACAGATCCACACTGAAGCTTTCTTT; CDR3 protein: CASRDGQIHTEAFF
D gene: .; clone size: .; J gene: TRBJ1-4; V gene: TRBV4-1; CDR3 DNA: TGCGCCAGCAGCCAGATCGGGCCGAGGGGGTGGAAACTGTTTTTT; CDR3 protein: CASSQIGPRGWKLFF
D gene: TRBD2; clone size: .; J gene: TRBJ2-1; V gene: TRBV27; CDR3 DNA: TGTGCCAGCAGTTTCAGCGGGAGTAGAAATGAGCAGTTCTTC; CDR3 protein: CASSFSGSRNEQFF
D gene: TRBD2; clone size: .; J gene: TRBJ2-7; V gene: TRBV30; CDR3 DNA: TGTGCCTGGAGTAGAAGCGGGACTGGCGAGCAGTACTTC; CDR3 protein: CAWSRSGTGEQYF
D gene: TRBD2; clone size: .; J gene: TRBJ2-3; V gene: TRBV3-1/TRBV3-2; CDR3 DNA: TGTGCCAGCAGCCCAACCGGACTAGCGGGAGGTAAAGATACGCAGTATTTT; CDR3 protein: CASSPTGLAGGKDTQYF
D gene: .; clone size: .; J gene: TRBJ2-1; V gene: TRBV12-2; CDR3 DNA: TGTGCAACAGGGGGCTCCTACAATGAGCAGTTCTTC; CDR3 protein: CATGGSYNEQFF
D gene: .; clone size: .; J gene: TRBJ1-2; V gene: TRBV2; CDR3 DNA: TGTGCCAGCAGAAACACAGGGTTCTATGGCTACACCTTC; CDR3 protein: CASRNTGFYGYTF
D gene: .; clone size: .; J gene: TRBJ2-1; V gene: TRBV7-2; CDR3 DNA: TGTGCCAGCAGCTTAGCGGGCCCGGCGGGGGAGCAGTTCTTC; CDR3 protein: CASSLAGPAGEQFF
D gene: TRBD1; clone size: .; J gene: TRBJ2-7; V gene: TRBV10-2; CDR3 DNA: TGCGCCAGCACCCTCGGGGACAGGTTTGACGAGCAGTACTTC; CDR3 protein: CASTLGDRFDEQYF
D gene: .; clone size: .; J gene: TRBJ1-1; V gene: TRBV28; CDR3 DNA: TGTGCCAGCAGTAACAGGATGAACACTGAAGCTTTCTTT; CDR3 protein: CASSNRMNTEAFF
D gene: .; clone size: once; J gene: TRBJ1-3; V gene: TRBV11-3; CDR3 DNA: TGTGCCAGCAGCATTGACAGAGGCTCTGGAAACACCATATATTTT; CDR3 protein: CASSIDRGSGNTIYF
D gene: TRBD1; clone size: few; J gene: TRBJ1-2; V gene: TRBV3-1/TRBV3-2; CDR3 DNA: TGTGCCAGCAGTTCCACAGGGGGCCGGAACTATGGCTACACCTTC; CDR3 protein: CASSSTGGRNYGYTF
D gene: .; clone size: .; J gene: TRBJ2-5; V gene: TRBV5-1; CDR3 DNA: TGCGCCAGCAGCTTGGCAGGGTCCCCACAAGAGACCCAGTACTTC; CDR3 protein: CASSLAGSPQETQYF
D gene: TRBD2; clone size: .; J gene: TRBJ2-7; V gene: TRBV18; CDR3 DNA: TGTGCCAGCTCACCAGGACTAGCGGGCCTCTCCTACGAGCAGTACTTC; CDR3 protein: CASSPGLAGLSYEQYF